The 19 T cell receptor beta chains below come from one sample, sequenced in a study of T cell responses to AZD1222 COVID-19 vaccine (dated by TCRdb to the early 2020s). The library was built by means of the immunoSEQ multiplex PCR assay. What TCRdb holds here is the immuneACCESS table cut down to in-frame rearrangements. Part of the clones is not present; checked against another copy, under half of the missing clones reflect an unresolved V gene, and the others are unexplained. The sample records over 150,000 clones, 80% to 95% of which are singletons. Clones ranked in the top ten supply around 0.96% of the sample. This specimen's time point label, interpreted: about 28 days (+/-7) after the second vaccine dose. The meaning of the sample's treatment or condition label: meningococcal conjugate vaccine given as trial control. The input for sequencing was peripheral blood, taken 28 days after the second dose of the MenACWY control vaccine. These receptors were collected from an adult who received the MenACWY meningococcal vaccine as a control.

The CDR3 bases are TGTGCCAGCAGCTTAGGGCGGGGTGAAGCTTTCTTT. The encoded protein is CASSLGRGEAFF. This chain uses TRBV7-9 with TRBJ1-1; D is ambiguous. The CDR3 length is 12 residues. Germline assignment: CDR1 SEHNR and CDR2 FQNEAQ (reference sequence). Trimming took 1 base from V and 7 from J, leaving 7 bases between them.

The J gene is TRBJ1-5, the V gene TRBV28; 8 nucleotides match TRBD1. V was clipped by 3 bases and J by 1 base; unmatched bases: 8. This CDR3 spans 17 amino acids. Germline V gene lookup returns CDR1 MDHEN and CDR2 SYDVKM. CDR3 in DNA: TGTGCCAGCAGTTTCTCGTGGGGACAGGAAAGCAATCAGCCCCAGCATTTT. Amino acid sequence: CASSFSWGQESNQPQHF.

The CDR3 bases are TGTGCCAGCAGCACCGACAGGGGAACCACTGAAGCTTTCTTT. Translated: CASSTDRGTTEAFF. The rearrangement links TRBV6-5 to TRBJ1-1, with 8 bases fitting TRBD1. There are 14 residues in the CDR3. CDR1 and CDR2 from the germline V gene are MNHEY and SVGAGI. Trimming cost V 6 bases and J 4 bases; bases outside gene matches: 7.

The chain combines TRBV6-4 with TRBJ1-1; TRBD1 matches 9 bases. Germline loops: CDR1 MRHNA, CDR2 SNTAGT. V was clipped by 6 bases and J by 1 base; unmatched bases: 12. There are 17 residues in the CDR3. The CDR3 sequence: CASRTSTGGAGNTEAFF. The CDR3 DNA is TGTGCCAGCAGGACTTCTACAGGGGGCGCGGGGAACACTGAAGCTTTCTTT.

In this sample, this clone turned up a few times. The rearrangement links TRBV27 to TRBJ2-6; perhaps TRBD2 as D (5 bases). The CDR3 loop spans 15 amino acids. Germline loops: CDR1 MNHEY, CDR2 SMNVEV (reference sequence). V lost 2 bases and J lost 3, with 8 bases in between. The CDR3 region has the DNA TGTGCCAGCAGTTTACGAGGGTTTGGGGCCAACGTCCTGACTTTC. Translated: CASSLRGFGANVLTF.

This rearrangement joins TRBV6-5 to TRBJ1-1, with 8 nucleotides matching TRBD1. There are 14 residues in the CDR3. V trimming: 6 bases; J trimming: 0 bases; junction bases outside the gene matches: 3. Germline lookup yields CDR1 MNHEY and CDR2 SVGAGI. The CDR3 loop is CASRNRGMNTEAFF. CDR3 DNA sequence: TGTGCCAGCAGAAACAGGGGGATGAACACTGAAGCTTTCTTT.

The J gene is TRBJ1-6, the V gene TRBV6-2 or TRBV6-3; 9 nucleotides match TRBD1. The germline CDR1 and CDR2 sequences are MNHEY and SVGEGT. CDR3 length: 18 amino acids. The junction had 15 bases not matched to a gene; V was cut back by 4 bases and J by 8 bases. The CDR3 DNA follows: TGTGCCAGCAGTTCACAACCCGGGACAGGGCTGGAGCATTCACCCCTCCACTTT. Translating it yields CASSSQPGTGLEHSPLHF.

The chain has TRBV6-5 and TRBJ1-6; D unclear. Between the trimmed V and J ends, which lost 2 bases and 10 bases, there was a span of 12 bases. The CDR3 runs to 14 residues. Germline V CDR1 and CDR2: MNHEY, SVGAGI. The CDR3 DNA follows: TGTGCCAGCAGTTACCGGAGCTCGGAATCACCCCTCCACTTT. It yields the protein CASSYRSSESPLHF.

This chain joins TRBV24-1 and TRBJ1-6, with a weak D call TRBD1 (5 bases). CDR3 size: 16 residues. V lost 2 bases and J lost 4, with 11 bases in between. The V gene's germline CDR1 is KGHDR and CDR2 SFDVKD. The CDR3 spells CATSDSRDGYNSPLHF. The CDR3 DNA reads TGTGCCACCAGTGATTCCCGGGACGGATATAATTCACCCCTCCACTTT.

The V call is TRBV10-3, the J call TRBJ2-5; D uncertain. The germline V gene has CDR1 ENHRY and CDR2 SYGVKD. The CDR3 spans 13 residues. Trimming shortened V by 5 bases and J by 1 base, and 8 bases separated the two germline ends. The CDR3 region has the DNA TGTGCCATCAGTCGTACAGCCCAAGAGACCCAGTACTTC. Translating gives CAISRTAQETQYF.

As concerns this clone: Different DNA sequences within this sample yield the same CDR3. The chain links TRBV5-1 to TRBJ2-2, with unresolved D. Looked up from germline, CDR1 is SGHRS and CDR2 is YFSETQ. The germline V and J ends were trimmed by 0 bases and 2 bases, with 5 bases remaining between them. The CDR3 length is 14 residues. The CDR3 DNA follows: TGCGCCAGCAGCTTGGTAGCTAACACCGGGGAGCTGTTTTTT. Protein product: CASSLVANTGELFF. The full variable domain, with the rest looked up from reference TRBV5-1 and TRBJ2-2, is KAGVTQTPRYLIKTRGQQVTLSCSPISGHRSVSWYQQTPGQGLQFLFEYFSETQRNKGNFPGRFSGRQFSNSRSEMNVSTLELGDSALYLCASSLVANTGELFFGEGSRLTVL.

The chain joins TRBV30 to TRBJ1-6, with D tentatively TRBD1 (6 bases). Trimming pared 3 bases from V and 1 base from J, leaving 13 bases between. This CDR3 contains 16 residues. Germline V lookup: CDR1 GTSNPN, CDR2 SVGIG (reference sequence). This CDR3 reads CAWSSGVWSYNSPLHF. Here the CDR3 DNA reads TGTGCCTGGAGCTCAGGGGTTTGGTCCTATAATTCACCCCTCCACTTT.

V and J are TRBV10-3 and TRBJ1-1, with D hard to call. The CDR3 loop spans 13 amino acids. Trimming pared 10 bases from V and 0 bases from J, leaving 12 bases between. CDR1 is ENHRY, CDR2 SYGVKD, per germline. The CDR3 here is CAKRETMNTEAFF. Written as DNA, the CDR3 is TGTGCCAAAAGAGAGACCATGAACACTGAAGCTTTCTTT.

CDR3 sequence: CASSSRYGYTF. DNA for the CDR3: TGTGCCAGCAGCTCAAGATATGGCTACACCTTC. The chain uses TRBV9 and TRBJ1-2; D is unresolved. Trimming took off 4 bases at V and 5 bases at J, with 6 bases between the two ends. Germline V lookup: CDR1 SGDLS, CDR2 YYNGEE. The CDR3 consists of 11 residues. The whole variable domain, remainder taken from reference TRBV9 and TRBJ1-2, is DSGVTQTPKHLITATGQRVTLRCSPRSGDLSVYWYQQSLDQGLQFLIQYYNGEERAKGNILERFSAQQFPDLHSELNLSSLELGDSALYFCASSSRYGYTFGSGTRLTVV.

This chain uses TRBV5-1 with TRBJ1-1; possibly TRBD1 for D (6 bases). The germline V and J ends were trimmed by 6 bases and 0 bases, with 9 bases remaining between them. The CDR3 loop spans 13 amino acids. Per the germline V gene, CDR1 is SGHRS and CDR2 is YFSETQ. The CDR3 DNA sequence: TGCGCCAGCACGGACAGTTTGAACACTGAAGCTTTCTTT. It encodes CASTDSLNTEAFF.

This clone was observed a single time. V gene TRBV18 combines with J gene TRBJ1-1, with D hard to call. The germline gives CDR1 KGHSH, CDR2 LQKENI. V was cut by 2 bases and J by 0 bases, with 7 bases left in between. This CDR3 contains 14 residues. In DNA, the CDR3 is TGTGCCAGCTCACCAACCAATATGAACACTGAAGCTTTCTTT. This translates into CASSPTNMNTEAFF.

The chain combines TRBV12-3 or TRBV12-4 with TRBJ1-5; D gene uncertain. The CDR3 contains 12 residues. Trimming took 5 bases from V and 3 from J, leaving 5 bases between them. The CDR3 DNA sequence: TGTGCCAGCAGTAGTAACAATCAGCCCCAGCATTTT. This translates into CASSSNNQPQHF.

The chain employs TRBV7-9 and TRBJ1-1, with 11 bases aligning to TRBD1. V trimming: 8 bases; J trimming: 6 bases; junction bases outside the gene matches: 8. Per germline, CDR1 SEHNR and CDR2 FQNEAQ (reference sequence). The length of the CDR3 is 14 residues. The DNA for the CDR3 is TGTGCCAGCTTTCGGGACAGGGGGATACCTGAAGCTTTCTTT. Protein product: CASFRDRGIPEAFF.

This chain connects TRBV18 to TRBJ2-2; D uncertain. The CDR3 sequence is 16 residues long. Germline-derived CDR1 and CDR2 are KGHSH and LQKENI. V dropped 3 bases and J dropped 0 bases, with 11 bases sitting between them. The CDR3 DNA reads TGTGCCAGCTCACCGACACCTACCCCGAACACCGGGGAGCTGTTTTTT. Protein product: CASSPTPTPNTGELFF.